The 2 T cell receptor beta chains in this list originate from one sample, sequenced in a study of cytomegalovirus exposure and HLA in healthy donors. The primer mix had 60 Vbeta and 13 Jbeta primers. Measured with immunoSEQ multiplex PCR; TCRdb has only the in-frame clones, and not every one. This sample has 130,000 to 150,000 clones; roughly 85% occur once, and the top ten carry 3.4%. The sample consisted of PBMCs. The receptors derive from a male donor in good health and CMV-seronegative.

V is TRBV5-5 and J is TRBJ2-7, with D maybe TRBD1 (5 bases). V lost 3 bases and J lost 4, with 11 bases in between. There are 13 residues in the CDR3. CDR1 is SGHKS, CDR2 YYEKEE, per germline (reference sequence). CDR3 DNA: TGTGCCAGCAGCTCACAGGTGGGGTACGAGCAGTACTTC. Encoded protein: CASSSQVGYEQYF.

A few counts support this clone. The J gene is TRBJ2-5, the V gene TRBV6-1, with TRBD1 identical over 9 bases. CDR3 length: 17 residues. The germline V gene has CDR1 MNHNS and CDR2 SASEGT. V was clipped by 1 base and J by 1 base; unmatched bases: 7. DNA for the CDR3: TGTGCCAGCAGTGAAGGTCCCGGGACAGGGATCCAAGAGACCCAGTACTTC. Amino acid sequence: CASSEGPGTGIQETQYF.